The T cell receptor (beta chain) described here comes from a study of technical replicates of blood from a few donors. Profiled with immunoSEQ multiplex PCR; TCRdb holds only in-frame clones, not every one. The sample has some 68,000 clones, around 95% seen once. V was trimmed by 1 base and J by 8 bases, leaving 8 bases between them. The germline gives CDR1 SGHAT, CDR2 FQNNGV. The CDR3 has 12 amino acids. Material: T cells isolated from PBMCs. The receptor comes from a human donor in good health. This rearrangement joins TRBV11-2 to TRBJ1-1, with D hard to call. This CDR3 reads CASSLVQTEAFF. The CDR3 DNA is TGTGCCAGCAGCTTAGTACAGACGGAAGCTTTCTTT.